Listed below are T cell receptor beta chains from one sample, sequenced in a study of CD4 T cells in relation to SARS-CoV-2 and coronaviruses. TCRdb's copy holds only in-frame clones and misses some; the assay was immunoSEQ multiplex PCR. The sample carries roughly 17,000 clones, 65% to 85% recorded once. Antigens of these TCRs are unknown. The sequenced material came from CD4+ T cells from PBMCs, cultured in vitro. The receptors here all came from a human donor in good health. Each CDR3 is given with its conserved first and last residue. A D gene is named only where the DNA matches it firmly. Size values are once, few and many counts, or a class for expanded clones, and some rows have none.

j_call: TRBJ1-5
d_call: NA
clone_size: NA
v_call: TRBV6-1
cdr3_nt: TGTGCCAGCAGTGAACAGGGAGTGGGTCAGCCCCAGCATTTT
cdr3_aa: CASSEQGVGQPQHF

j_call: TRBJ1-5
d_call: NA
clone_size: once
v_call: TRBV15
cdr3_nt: TGTGCCACCAGCAGAGTTGGGGGCGTTGAGCCCCAGCATTTT
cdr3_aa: CATSRVGGVEPQHF

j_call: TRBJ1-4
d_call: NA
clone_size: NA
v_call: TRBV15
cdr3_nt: TGTGCCACCAGCAGAGATTACCAGCCTAACAATGAAAAACTGTTTTTT
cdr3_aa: CATSRDYQPNNEKLFF

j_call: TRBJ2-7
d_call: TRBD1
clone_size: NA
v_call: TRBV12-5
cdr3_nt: TGTGCTAGTGGGGGACAGGGCTACGAGCAGTACTTC
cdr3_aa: CASGGQGYEQYF

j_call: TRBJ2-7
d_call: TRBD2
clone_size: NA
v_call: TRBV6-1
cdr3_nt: TGTGCCAGCAGTGCAAATCTTCTAGCGGGGTCGTCCTACGAGCAGTACTTC
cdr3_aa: CASSANLLAGSSYEQYF

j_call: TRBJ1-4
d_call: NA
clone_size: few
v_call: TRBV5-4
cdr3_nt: TGTGCCAGCAGCCCCTCGCCCCCTATTGAAAAACTGTTTTTT
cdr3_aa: CASSPSPPIEKLFF

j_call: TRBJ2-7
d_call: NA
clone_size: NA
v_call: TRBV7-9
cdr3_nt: TGTGCCAGCAGCTTAGTCGGAGGCAGGGGTAGCGAGCAGTACTTC
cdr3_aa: CASSLVGGRGSEQYF

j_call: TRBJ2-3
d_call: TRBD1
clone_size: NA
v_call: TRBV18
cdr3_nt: TGTGCCAGCTCACCCGGACAGGGAAGGTCAAATACGCAGTATTTT
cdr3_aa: CASSPGQGRSNTQYF

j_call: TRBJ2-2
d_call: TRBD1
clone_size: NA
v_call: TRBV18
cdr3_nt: TGTGCCAGCTCACCAGGACAGGGAAGGTCCGGGGAGCTGTTTTTT
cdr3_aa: CASSPGQGRSGELFF

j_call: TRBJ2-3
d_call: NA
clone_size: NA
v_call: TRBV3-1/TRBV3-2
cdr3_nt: TGTGCCAGCAGCAATTCTAGGGGACTCGGCACAGATACGCAGTATTTT
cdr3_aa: CASSNSRGLGTDTQYF

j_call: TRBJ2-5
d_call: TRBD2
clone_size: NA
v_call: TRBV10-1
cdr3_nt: TGCGCCAGCAGATACAAGACTAGCTCCCAAGAGACCCAGTACTTC
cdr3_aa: CASRYKTSSQETQYF

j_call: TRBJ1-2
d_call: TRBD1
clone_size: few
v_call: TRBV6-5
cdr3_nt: TGTGCCAGCAGTTACTCCGGGACAGGGGTTGGAGGCTACACCTTC
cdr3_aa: CASSYSGTGVGGYTF

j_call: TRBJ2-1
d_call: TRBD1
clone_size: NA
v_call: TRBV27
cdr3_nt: TGTGCCAGCAGTTCAACAACAGGGGGCACTGAGCAGTTCTTC
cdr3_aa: CASSSTTGGTEQFF

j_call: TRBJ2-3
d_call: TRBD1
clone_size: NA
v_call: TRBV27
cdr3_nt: TGTGCCAGCAGTACATACAGGGGCGACGACACAGATACGCAGTATTTT
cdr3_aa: CASSTYRGDDTDTQYF

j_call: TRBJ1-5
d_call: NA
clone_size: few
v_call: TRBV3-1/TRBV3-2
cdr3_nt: TGTGCCAGCAGCCAGTATAGCAATCAGCCCCAGCATTTT
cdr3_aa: CASSQYSNQPQHF

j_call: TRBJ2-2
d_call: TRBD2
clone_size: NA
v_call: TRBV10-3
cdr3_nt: TGTGCCATCCCCGGTCCGGGAGGGCCCTACACCGGGGAGCTGTTTTTT
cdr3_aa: CAIPGPGGPYTGELFF

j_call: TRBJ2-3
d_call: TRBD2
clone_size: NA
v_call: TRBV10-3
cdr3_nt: TGTGCCATCAGGACAGGAGCGGGAGGGTCAGATACGCAGTATTTT
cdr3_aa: CAIRTGAGGSDTQYF

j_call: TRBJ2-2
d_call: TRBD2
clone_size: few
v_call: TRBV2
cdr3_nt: TGTGCCAGCAGTGTGGAGGGTAGCGGGAGGCTCACCGGGGAGCTGTTTTTT
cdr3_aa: CASSVEGSGRLTGELFF

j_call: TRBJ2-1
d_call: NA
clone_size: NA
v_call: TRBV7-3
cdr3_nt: TGTGCCAGCAGTTTTGGGGCGGACAATGAGCAGTTCTTC
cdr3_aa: CASSFGADNEQFF

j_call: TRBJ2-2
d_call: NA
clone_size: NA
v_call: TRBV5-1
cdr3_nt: TGCGCCAGCAGCTTGGGTCACGCGAACACCGGGGAGCTGTTTTTT
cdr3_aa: CASSLGHANTGELFF

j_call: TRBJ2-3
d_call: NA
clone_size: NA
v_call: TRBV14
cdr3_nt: TGTGCCAGCAGCCAAGACGTCGGAGCCATCGATACGCAGTATTTT
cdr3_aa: CASSQDVGAIDTQYF

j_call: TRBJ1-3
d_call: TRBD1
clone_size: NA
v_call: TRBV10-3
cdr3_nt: TGTGCCATCAGTGAGCAGGGGGCTGGAAACACCATATATTTT
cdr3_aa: CAISEQGAGNTIYF

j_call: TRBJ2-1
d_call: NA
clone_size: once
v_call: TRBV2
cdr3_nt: TGTGCCAGCAGTCCCGGGGTGGCTGCGGTGGGTGAGCAGTTCTTC
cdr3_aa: CASSPGVAAVGEQFF

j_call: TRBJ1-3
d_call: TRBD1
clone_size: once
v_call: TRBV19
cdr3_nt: TGTGCCAGTAGTATAGCTGCACAGGGGGCGGGAAACACCATATATTTT
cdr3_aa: CASSIAAQGAGNTIYF

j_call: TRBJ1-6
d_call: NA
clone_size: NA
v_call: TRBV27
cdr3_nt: TGTGCCAGCAGACATCAGGTTGGAGATTCACCCCTCCACTTT
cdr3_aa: CASRHQVGDSPLHF

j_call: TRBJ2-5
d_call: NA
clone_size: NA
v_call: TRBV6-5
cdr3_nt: TGTGCCAGCAGTTATGGGGGGCGAGAGACCCAGTACTTC
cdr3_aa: CASSYGGRETQYF

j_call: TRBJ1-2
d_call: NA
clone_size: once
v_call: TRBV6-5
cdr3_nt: TGTGCCAGCAGTTACGGCGTGGGTTCATACACCTTC
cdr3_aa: CASSYGVGSYTF

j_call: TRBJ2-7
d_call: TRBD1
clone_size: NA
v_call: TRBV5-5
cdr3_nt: TGTGCCAGCAGCTTTCAGGGGGACCTGGAGCAGTACTTC
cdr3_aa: CASSFQGDLEQYF

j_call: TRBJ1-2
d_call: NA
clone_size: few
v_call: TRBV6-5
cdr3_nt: TGTGCCAGCAGCCCAAGACGGACGACTAACTATGGCTACACCTTC
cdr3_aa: CASSPRRTTNYGYTF